The clone carrying this T cell receptor (beta chain) has a single count. The J segment lost 4 bases and the V segment lost 6 bases, leaving 8 bases of the junction unmatched. The CDR3 is made up of 14 amino acids. The V gene's germline CDR1 is SQVTM and CDR2 ANQGSEA. Original processing methods: Estimated nucleated cell counts came from reference gene primer amplification. The table came from immunoSEQ multiplex PCR; TCRdb's copy has only in-frame clones and leaves some out. For V, J and clone size, that table is used; D and trimming come from the DNA. The sample lists some 120,000 clones; 70% to 90% were seen once. This specimen comes from a study of blood T cell repertoires in COVID-19.

The clonotype comes from a human donor in a cohort sampled during active COVID-19. The source material was peripheral blood. The chain recombines TRBV29-1 with TRBJ2-1, with 8 nucleotides matching TRBD1. The CDR3 is CSVDPTGVYNEQFF. The CDR3 coding sequence is TGCAGCGTGGATCCGACAGGGGTGTACAATGAGCAGTTCTTC.